The 14 T cell receptor beta chains given below trace back to one sample, sequenced in a study of CD8+CD57+ T cells in acquired aplastic anemia. It was genomic DNA that served as the template for profiling TCR beta VDJ and CDR3. TCRdb independently ran MiXCR on the reads; one entry per CDR3 protein. The repertoire holds fewer than 250,000 distinct CDR3 sequences, with about half as singletons. Patients picked for sequencing had shown CD8+CD57+ cell expansion detected by flow cytometry. Sequences were obtained from sorted CD4+, CD8+, or CD8+CD57+ T cells (not recorded which) from PBMCs. These receptor sequences come from a human donor with aplastic anemia.

With respect to this clonotype: The germline gene is not matched at one end of the junction; a read error may be the cause. The V and J genes are TRBV15 and TRBJ2-1; TRBD2 matches 10 bases. This CDR3 is 15 amino acids long. Germline values: CDR1 LNHNV, CDR2 YYDKDF (reference sequence). This CDR3 reads CAPSRERGGYNEQFF. The DNA for the CDR3 is TGTGCCCCCAGCAGAGAGCGGGGGGGATACAATGAGCAGTTCTTC.

The rearrangement links TRBV11-2 to TRBJ1-4; TRBD1 matches 10 bases. This CDR3 contains 16 residues. Germline V gives CDR1 SGHAT, CDR2 FQNNGV. After removal of 6 bases from V and 4 bases from J, the junction contained 8 bases not matched to a gene. As DNA, the CDR3 is TGTGCCAGCAGGACCGGGACAGGGGTCGTTAATGAAAAACTGTTTTTT. This encodes CASRTGTGVVNEKLFF.

The sample holds many counts of this clonotype. The junction departs from germline at one end; a sequencing error may be responsible. The gene calls are TRBV7-3 and TRBJ1-1, with D possibly being TRBD1 (5 bases). This CDR3 comprises 13 residues. CDR1 and CDR2 from the germline V gene are SGHTA and FQGTGA. Here the CDR3 DNA reads TGTGCCAGCAGCTTGGAGGGGAACTCTGAAGCTTTCTTT. Translating it yields CASSLEGNSEAFF. Full variable domain (rest looked up from reference TRBV7-3 and TRBJ1-1): GAGVSQTPSNKVTEKGKYVELRCDPISGHTALYWYRQSLGQGPEFLIYFQGTGAADDSGLPNDRFFAVRPEGSVSTLKIQRTERGDSAVYLCASSLEGNSEAFFGQGTRLTVV.

This chain joins TRBV15 and TRBJ1-1, with 9 bases lining up with TRBD1. The germline V gene has CDR1 LNHNV and CDR2 YYDKDF (reference sequence). The CDR3 loop spans 16 amino acids. V trimming: 1 base; J trimming: 1 base; junction bases outside the gene matches: 4. The CDR3 reads CATSRGPTGGNTEAFF. The CDR3, as DNA: TGTGCCACCAGCAGAGGACCGACAGGGGGGAACACTGAAGCTTTCTTT.

V gene TRBV19 combines with J gene TRBJ1-1; D unresolved. V dropped 7 bases and J dropped 6 bases, with 21 bases sitting between them. Germline V gene lookup returns CDR1 LNHDA and CDR2 SQIVND (reference sequence). The CDR3 length is 15 residues. The CDR3 bases are TGTGCCAGTATCACGGCGCGGGCAGCTGCTGCTGAAGCTTTCTTT. As protein: CASITARAAAAEAFF.

This clonotype was observed at least ten times. This chain connects TRBV10-3 to TRBJ2-7, with D perhaps TRBD1 or TRBD2 (6 bases each). V was trimmed by 4 bases and J by 0 bases, leaving 13 bases between them. CDR3 size: 15 residues. The germline CDR1 and CDR2 sequences are ENHRY and SYGVKD. CDR3 loop: CAISARGASSYEQYF. The CDR3 DNA follows: TGTGCCATCAGTGCGAGGGGGGCCAGCTCCTACGAGCAGTACTTC.

This clonotype appeared a few times. The J gene is TRBJ1-2, the V gene TRBV18; 7 bases are a match to TRBD1. With V trimmed by 6 bases and J by 6 bases, 10 bases remained unmatched. CDR1 and CDR2 (germline): KGHSH, LQKENI. The CDR3 loop spans 14 amino acids. The CDR3 sequence is CASSHTDREDGYTF. DNA for the CDR3: TGTGCCAGCTCTCATACCGACAGGGAAGATGGCTACACCTTC.

The chain joins TRBV7-2 to TRBJ2-2, with a weak D call TRBD2 (5 bases). Per germline, CDR1 SGHTA and CDR2 FQGNSA. This CDR3 is built from 17 residues. V shed 0 bases and J shed 2 bases, with 13 bases lying between them. The CDR3 bases are TGTGCCAGCAGCTTAGCGATTGCGACGGGAAACACCGGGGAGCTGTTTTTT. It specifies CASSLAIATGNTGELFF.

As regards this clonotype: One base away lies a much larger clone, so this may be a sequencing read error. The chain joins TRBV7-6 to TRBJ1-6; 7 bases are a match to TRBD1. The CDR3 covers 14 residues. The germline CDR1 and CDR2 sequences are SGHVS and FNYEAQ. V dropped 10 bases and J dropped 10; count of bases not matched to a gene: 13. Written as DNA, the CDR3 is TGTGCCACCAGGCCGGGACAGCTAAGATCACCCCTCCACTTT. Its translation: CATRPGQLRSPLHF. Combining the CDR3 with reference TRBV7-6 and TRBJ1-6 gives the whole variable domain GAGVSQSPRYKVTKRGQDVALRCDPISGHVSLYWYRQALGQGPEFLTYFNYEAQQDKSGLPNDRFSAERPEGSISTLTIQRTEQRDSAMYRCATRPGQLRSPLHFGNGTRLTVT.

The chain combines TRBV7-2 with TRBJ1-6, with 7 bases lining up with TRBD1. The CDR3 spans 16 residues. V was clipped by 4 bases and J by 5 bases; unmatched bases: 8. The germline V gene has CDR1 SGHTA and CDR2 FQGNSA. The CDR3 coding sequence is TGTGCCAGCAGCTATCGCTCGGGACAGAATAATTCACCCCTCCACTTT. It encodes CASSYRSGQNNSPLHF.

This clonotype came up many times. The V and J genes are TRBV10-3 and TRBJ1-3; D is unresolved. Per the germline V gene, CDR1 is ENHRY and CDR2 is SYGVKD. This CDR3 comprises 14 residues. V was pared by 3 bases and J by 0 bases, with 6 bases between. The CDR3 region is CAISDRNSGNTIYF. CDR3 coding DNA: TGTGCCATCAGTGATCGGAACTCTGGAAACACCATATATTTT.

The chain links TRBV15 to TRBJ2-7; TRBD2 aligns across 14 bases. The J call may be mistaken, given a closer DNA end match to TRBJ2-5. Germline V lookup: CDR1 LNHNV, CDR2 YYDKDF (reference sequence). This CDR3 spans 16 amino acids. The CDR3 loop is CATSSRTSGGQETQYF. CDR3 in DNA: TGTGCCACCAGCAGCCGGACTAGCGGGGGGCAAGAGACCCAGTACTTC.

The chain carries TRBV29-1 and TRBJ2-3; 7 nucleotides align to TRBD1. CDR1 is SQVTM and CDR2 is ANQGSEA in the germline V gene. The CDR3 spans 14 residues. V lost 3 bases to trimming and J lost 6 bases; unmatched junction nucleotides: 9. For the CDR3, the DNA is TGCAGCGTTGAGAAGGGACAGACCCTTGATACGCAGTATTTT. It yields the protein CSVEKGQTLDTQYF.

The chain recombines TRBV20-1 with TRBJ2-3, with 16 bases fitting TRBD2. This CDR3 is 17 amino acids long. J was trimmed by 2 bases and V by 3 bases; bases with no gene match: 5. Per germline, CDR1 DFQATT and CDR2 SNEGSKA (reference sequence). The CDR3 region is CSASGTSGGDTTDTQYF. Here the CDR3 DNA reads TGCAGTGCTAGTGGGACTAGCGGGGGGGACACCACAGATACGCAGTATTTT.